Listed here is a single T cell receptor beta chain. The antigen is unknown. PCR involved 60 Vbeta and 13 Jbeta primers. In the original analysis: Later, tens of millions of unique TCR beta chains were counted in an analysis, and roughly 11 million of them were shared. Generated by immunoSEQ multiplex PCR, the TCRdb table keeps only in-frame clones and is missing some. V and J calls and clone size follow that table, whereas D and trimming were derived from the DNA. The sample contains roughly 160,000 clones, roughly 80% of which appear only once. This entry belongs to a study of cytomegalovirus exposure and HLA in healthy donors. Overall study context: The Caucasian-associated ancestry cluster held roughly 78% of over 350 genotyped donors. Notes on the study in general: Highly shared sequence variants in one cluster were likely a sequencing artifact.

V was trimmed by 5 bases and J by 5 bases, leaving 10 bases between them. Germline V lookup: CDR1 SQVTM, CDR2 ANQGSEA. The CDR3 totals 12 residues. The V and J genes are TRBV29-1 and TRBJ2-1; D is possibly TRBD1 (6 bases). This clonotype was obtained from a woman aged 40 to 50 in good health and CMV-seropositive. Sequencing used PBMCs. CDR3 bases: TGCAGCGTTCACCGGACAGACAATGAGCAGTTCTTC. As protein: CSVHRTDNEQFF.